This T cell receptor (beta chain) was recovered during a study of shared clonotypes between healthy human individuals. Sorted-subset replicate PCR reactions contained 200 to 250 ng DNA, corresponding to about 30,000 T cell genomes. Using immunoSEQ multiplex PCR, the repertoire was profiled, and TCRdb retains in-frame clones only, with some absent. The sample consists of roughly 1.4 million clones, about 98.5% of them appearing once. The CDR3 sequence is 14 residues long. Germline V CDR1 and CDR2: SNHLY, FYNNEI. With 7 bases clipped from V and 2 bases from J, the junction kept 5 bases outside the gene matches.

The clonotype originates from a man between 25 and 39 years old in good health. The chain employs TRBV2 and TRBJ1-5, with 7 bases identical to TRBD1. The material sequenced was naive CD4+ T cells sorted from blood. Indicated subset: CD45RA+ positively selected. The CDR3 nucleotides are TGTGCCAGCACTGAGGGACAGCGCAATCAGCCCCAGCATTTT. As protein: CASTEGQRNQPQHF.